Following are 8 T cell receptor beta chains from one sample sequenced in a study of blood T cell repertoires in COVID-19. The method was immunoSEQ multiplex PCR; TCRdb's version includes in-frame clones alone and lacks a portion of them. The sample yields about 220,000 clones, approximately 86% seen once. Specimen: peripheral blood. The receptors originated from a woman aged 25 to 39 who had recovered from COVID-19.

The CDR3 DNA reads TGTGCCATCAGTGGCGGGGGGAACTCCTACAATGAGCAGTTCTTC. The encoded protein is CAISGGGNSYNEQFF. The chain is built from TRBV10-3 and TRBJ2-1; 8 bases are a match to TRBD2. V lost 4 bases to trimming and J lost 0 bases; unmatched junction nucleotides: 2. This CDR3 contains 15 residues. Germline loops: CDR1 ENHRY, CDR2 SYGVKD.

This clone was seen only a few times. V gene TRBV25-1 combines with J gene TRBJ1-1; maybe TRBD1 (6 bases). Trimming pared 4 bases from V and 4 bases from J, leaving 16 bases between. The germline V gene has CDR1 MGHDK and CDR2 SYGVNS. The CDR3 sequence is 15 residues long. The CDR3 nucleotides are TGTGCCAGCAGTGCCCCTCTTACAGGGAGCACTGAAGCTTTCTTT. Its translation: CASSAPLTGSTEAFF.

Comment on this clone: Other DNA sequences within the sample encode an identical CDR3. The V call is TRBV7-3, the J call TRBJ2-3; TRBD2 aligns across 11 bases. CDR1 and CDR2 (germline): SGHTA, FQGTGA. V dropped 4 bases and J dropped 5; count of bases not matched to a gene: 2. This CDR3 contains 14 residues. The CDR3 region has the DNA TGTGCCAGCAGCTCAGGACTAGCGGGAGATACGCAGTATTTT. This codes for CASSSGLAGDTQYF.

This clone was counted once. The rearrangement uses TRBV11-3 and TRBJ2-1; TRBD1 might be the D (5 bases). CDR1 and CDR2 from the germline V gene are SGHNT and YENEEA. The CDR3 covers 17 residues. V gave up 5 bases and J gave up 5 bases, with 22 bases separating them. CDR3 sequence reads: CASSMGREYYYNNEQFF. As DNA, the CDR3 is TGTGCCAGCAGCATGGGCAGGGAATACTACTACAACAATGAGCAGTTCTTC.

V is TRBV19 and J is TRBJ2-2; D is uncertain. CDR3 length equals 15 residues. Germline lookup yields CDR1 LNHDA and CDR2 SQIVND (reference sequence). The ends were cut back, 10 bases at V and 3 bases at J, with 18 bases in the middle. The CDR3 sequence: CATALRNGYTGELFF. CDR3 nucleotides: TGTGCCACCGCTCTTCGTAACGGGTACACCGGGGAGCTGTTTTTT.

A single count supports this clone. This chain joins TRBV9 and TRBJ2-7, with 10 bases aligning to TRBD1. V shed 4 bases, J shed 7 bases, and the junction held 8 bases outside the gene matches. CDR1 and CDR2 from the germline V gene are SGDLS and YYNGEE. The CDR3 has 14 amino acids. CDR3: CASSLGTGVGEQYF. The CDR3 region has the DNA TGTGCCAGCAGCCTCGGGACAGGGGTGGGAGAGCAGTACTTC.

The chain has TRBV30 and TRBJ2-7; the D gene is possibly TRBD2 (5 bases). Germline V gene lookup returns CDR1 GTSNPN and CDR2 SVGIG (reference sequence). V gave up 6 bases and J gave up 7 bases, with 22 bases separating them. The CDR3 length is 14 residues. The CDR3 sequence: CACILERGMGEQYF. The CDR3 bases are TGTGCCTGCATATTAGAACGGGGTATGGGTGAGCAGTACTTC.

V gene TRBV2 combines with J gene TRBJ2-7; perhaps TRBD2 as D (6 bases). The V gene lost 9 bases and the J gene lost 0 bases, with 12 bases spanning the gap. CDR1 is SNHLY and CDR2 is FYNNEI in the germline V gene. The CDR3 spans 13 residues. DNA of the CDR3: TGTGCCAGGGCCGGGACTTACTCCTACGAGCAGTACTTC. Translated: CARAGTYSYEQYF.